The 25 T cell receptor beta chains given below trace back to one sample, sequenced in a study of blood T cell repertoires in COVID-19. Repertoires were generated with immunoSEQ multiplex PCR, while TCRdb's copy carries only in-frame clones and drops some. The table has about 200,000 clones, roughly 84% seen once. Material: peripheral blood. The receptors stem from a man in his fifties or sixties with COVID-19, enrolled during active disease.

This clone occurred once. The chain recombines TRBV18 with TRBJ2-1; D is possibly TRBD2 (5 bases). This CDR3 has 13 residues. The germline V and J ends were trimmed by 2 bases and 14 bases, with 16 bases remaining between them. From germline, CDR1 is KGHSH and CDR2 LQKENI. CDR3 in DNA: TGTGCCAGCTCACCATCTAGCCACCTCTGGGAGTTCTTC. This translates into CASSPSSHLWEFF. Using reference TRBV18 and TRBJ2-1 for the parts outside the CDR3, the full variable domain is NAGVMQNPRHLVRRRGQEARLRCSPMKGHSHVYWYRQLPEEGLKFMVYLQKENIIDESGMPKERFSAEFPKEGPSILRIQQVVRGDSAAYFCASSPSSHLWEFFGPGTRLTVL.

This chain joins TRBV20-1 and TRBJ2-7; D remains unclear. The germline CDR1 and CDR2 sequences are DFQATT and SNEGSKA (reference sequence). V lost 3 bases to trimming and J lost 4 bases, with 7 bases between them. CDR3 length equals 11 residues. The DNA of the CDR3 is TGCAGTGCTAGCTTACTATACGAGCAGTACTTC. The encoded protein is CSASLLYEQYF.

The CDR3 coding sequence is TGTGCCAGCAGTGACTCCGGGGTACCTATAGTTTTCTTC. Residues: CASSDSGVPIVFF. The chain combines TRBV6-4 with TRBJ2-1, with D tentatively TRBD2 (5 bases). V lost 0 bases and J 16 bases, leaving 16 bases between the germline ends. This CDR3 spans 13 amino acids. Germline V gives CDR1 MRHNA, CDR2 SNTAGT.

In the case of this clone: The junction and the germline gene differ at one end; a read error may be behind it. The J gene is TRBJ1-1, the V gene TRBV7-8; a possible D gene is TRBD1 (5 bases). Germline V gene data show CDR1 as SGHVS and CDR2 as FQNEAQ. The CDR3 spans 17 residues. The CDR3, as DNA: TGTGTCAGCAGCTCCCAGGCCCGGACACCAATGAACACTGAAGCTTTCTTT. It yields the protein CVSSSQARTPMNTEAFF.

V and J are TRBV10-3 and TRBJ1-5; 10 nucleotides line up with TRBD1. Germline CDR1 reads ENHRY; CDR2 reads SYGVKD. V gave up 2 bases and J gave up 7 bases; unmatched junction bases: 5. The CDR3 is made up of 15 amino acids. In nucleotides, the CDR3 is TGTGCCATCAGTGAGCGACAGGGGGCAGAGCAGCCCCAGCATTTT. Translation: CAISERQGAEQPQHF.

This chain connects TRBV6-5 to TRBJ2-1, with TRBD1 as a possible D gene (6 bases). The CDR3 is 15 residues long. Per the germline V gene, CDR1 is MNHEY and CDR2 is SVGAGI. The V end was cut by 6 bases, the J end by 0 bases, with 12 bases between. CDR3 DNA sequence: TGTGCCAGCAGATGGGAAGGGGGCTCCTACAATGAGCAGTTCTTC. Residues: CASRWEGGSYNEQFF.

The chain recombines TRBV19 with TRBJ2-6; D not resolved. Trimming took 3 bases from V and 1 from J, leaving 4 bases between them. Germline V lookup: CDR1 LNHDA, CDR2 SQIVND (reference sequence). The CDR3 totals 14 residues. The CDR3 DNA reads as TGTGCCAGTAGTATCCCTTCTGGGGCCAACGTCCTGACTTTC. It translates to CASSIPSGANVLTF.

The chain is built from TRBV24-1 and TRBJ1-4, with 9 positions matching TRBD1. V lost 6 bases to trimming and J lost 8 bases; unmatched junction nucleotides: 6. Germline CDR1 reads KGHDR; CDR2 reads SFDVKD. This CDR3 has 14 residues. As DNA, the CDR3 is TGTGCCACCAGTTCCGGGGGACAGGGCGAAAAACTGTTTTTT. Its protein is CATSSGGQGEKLFF.

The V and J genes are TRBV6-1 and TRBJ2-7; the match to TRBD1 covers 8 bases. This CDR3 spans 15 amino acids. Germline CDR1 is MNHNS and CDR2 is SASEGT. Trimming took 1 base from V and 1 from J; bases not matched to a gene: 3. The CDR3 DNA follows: TGTGCCAGCAGTGAAGGCACAGGGGGATCCTACGAGCAGTACTTC. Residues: CASSEGTGGSYEQYF.

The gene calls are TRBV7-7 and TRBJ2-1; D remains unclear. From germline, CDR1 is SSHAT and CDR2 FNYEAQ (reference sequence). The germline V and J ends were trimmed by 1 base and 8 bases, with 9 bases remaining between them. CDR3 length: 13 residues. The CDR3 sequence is CASSLGEAYEQFF. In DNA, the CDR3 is TGTGCCAGCAGCTTAGGAGAAGCTTATGAGCAGTTCTTC.

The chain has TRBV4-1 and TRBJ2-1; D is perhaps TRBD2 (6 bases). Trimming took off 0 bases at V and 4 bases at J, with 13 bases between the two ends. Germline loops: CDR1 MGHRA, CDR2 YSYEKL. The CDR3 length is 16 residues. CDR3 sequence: CASSQELDYSYNEQFF. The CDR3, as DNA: TGCGCCAGCAGCCAAGAATTGGACTATTCGTACAATGAGCAGTTCTTC.

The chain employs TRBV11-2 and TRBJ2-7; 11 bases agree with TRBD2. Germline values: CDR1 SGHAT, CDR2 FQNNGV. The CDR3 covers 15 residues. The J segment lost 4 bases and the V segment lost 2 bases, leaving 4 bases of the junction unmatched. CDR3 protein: CASSLLASGRYEQYF. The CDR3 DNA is TGTGCCAGCAGCTTATTGGCTAGCGGGAGGTACGAGCAGTACTTC.

In DNA, the CDR3 is TGTGCCAGCAGGGGGGGACAGGCTTCCTACGAGCAGTACTTC. This translates into CASRGGQASYEQYF. The chain carries TRBV9 and TRBJ2-7, with 8 positions matching TRBD1. Germline CDR1 reads SGDLS; CDR2 reads YYNGEE. The CDR3 totals 14 residues. With V trimmed by 5 bases and J by 1 base, 5 bases remained unmatched. The full variable domain, rest sourced from reference TRBV9 and TRBJ2-7, is DSGVTQTPKHLITATGQRVTLRCSPRSGDLSVYWYQQSLDQGLQFLIQYYNGEERAKGNILERFSAQQFPDLHSELNLSSLELGDSALYFCASRGGQASYEQYFGPGTRLTVT.

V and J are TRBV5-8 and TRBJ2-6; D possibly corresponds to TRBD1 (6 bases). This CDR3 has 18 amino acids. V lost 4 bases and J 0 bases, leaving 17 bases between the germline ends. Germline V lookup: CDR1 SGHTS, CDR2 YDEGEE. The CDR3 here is CASSRATGSSSGANVLTF. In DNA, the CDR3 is TGTGCCAGCAGCCGCGCCACAGGGTCTAGCTCTGGGGCCAACGTCCTGACTTTC.

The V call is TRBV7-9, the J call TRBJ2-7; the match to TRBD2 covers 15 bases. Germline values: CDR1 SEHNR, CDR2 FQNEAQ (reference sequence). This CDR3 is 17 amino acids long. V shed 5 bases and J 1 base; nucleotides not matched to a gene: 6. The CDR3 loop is CASSPGLAGGLSYEQYF. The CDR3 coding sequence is TGTGCCAGCAGCCCTGGACTAGCGGGGGGGCTGTCCTACGAGCAGTACTTC.

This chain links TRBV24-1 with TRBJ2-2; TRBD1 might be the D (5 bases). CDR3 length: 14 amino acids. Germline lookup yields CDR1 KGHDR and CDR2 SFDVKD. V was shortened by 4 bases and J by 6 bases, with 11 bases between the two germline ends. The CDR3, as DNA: TGTGCCACCAGTGAGACGACAGTGGCCGGGGAGCTGTTTTTT. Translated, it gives CATSETTVAGELFF.

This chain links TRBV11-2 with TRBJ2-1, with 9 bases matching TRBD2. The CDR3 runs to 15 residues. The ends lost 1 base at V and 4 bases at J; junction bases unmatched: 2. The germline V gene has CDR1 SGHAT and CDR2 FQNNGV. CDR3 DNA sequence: TGTGCCAGCAGCTTAGTAGCGGGGGCATACAATGAGCAGTTCTTC. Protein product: CASSLVAGAYNEQFF.

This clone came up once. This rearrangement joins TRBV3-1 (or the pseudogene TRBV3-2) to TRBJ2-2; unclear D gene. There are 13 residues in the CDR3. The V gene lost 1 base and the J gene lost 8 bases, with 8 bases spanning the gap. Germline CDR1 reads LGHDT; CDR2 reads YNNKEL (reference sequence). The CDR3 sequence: CASSQVKEGELFF. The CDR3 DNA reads TGTGCCAGCAGCCAAGTAAAAGAGGGGGAGCTGTTTTTT.

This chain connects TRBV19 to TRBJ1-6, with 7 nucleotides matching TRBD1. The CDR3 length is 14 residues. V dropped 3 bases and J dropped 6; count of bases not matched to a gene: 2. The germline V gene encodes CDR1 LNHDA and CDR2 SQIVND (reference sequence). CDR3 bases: TGTGCCAGTAGTATGGACAGGACTAATTCACCCCTCCACTTT. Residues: CASSMDRTNSPLHF.

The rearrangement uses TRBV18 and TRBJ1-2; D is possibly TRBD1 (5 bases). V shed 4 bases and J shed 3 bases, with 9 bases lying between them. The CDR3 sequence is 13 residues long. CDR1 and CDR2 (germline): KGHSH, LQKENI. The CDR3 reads CASSQGTDYGYTF. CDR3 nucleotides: TGTGCCAGCTCACAGGGGACTGACTATGGCTACACCTTC.

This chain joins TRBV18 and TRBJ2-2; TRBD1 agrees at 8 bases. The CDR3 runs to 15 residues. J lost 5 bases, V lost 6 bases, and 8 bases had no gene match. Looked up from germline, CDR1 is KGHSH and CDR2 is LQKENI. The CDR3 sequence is CASSADRGRTGELFF. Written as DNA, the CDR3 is TGTGCCAGCTCCGCCGACAGGGGCCGGACCGGGGAGCTGTTTTTT.

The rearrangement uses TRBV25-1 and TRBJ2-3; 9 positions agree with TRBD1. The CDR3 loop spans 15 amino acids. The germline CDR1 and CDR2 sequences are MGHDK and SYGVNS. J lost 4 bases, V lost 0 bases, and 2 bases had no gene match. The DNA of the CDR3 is TGTGCCAGCAGTGAATACGGACAGGGGCCAGATACGCAGTATTTT. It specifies CASSEYGQGPDTQYF.

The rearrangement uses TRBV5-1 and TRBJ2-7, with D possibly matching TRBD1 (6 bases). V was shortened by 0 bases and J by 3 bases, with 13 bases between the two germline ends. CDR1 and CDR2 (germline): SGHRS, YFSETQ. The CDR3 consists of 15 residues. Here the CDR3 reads CASSLADRQGYEQYF. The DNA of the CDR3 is TGCGCCAGCAGCTTGGCAGACAGGCAGGGCTACGAGCAGTACTTC. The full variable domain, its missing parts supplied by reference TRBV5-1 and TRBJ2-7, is KAGVTQTPRYLIKTRGQQVTLSCSPISGHRSVSWYQQTPGQGLQFLFEYFSETQRNKGNFPGRFSGRQFSNSRSEMNVSTLELGDSALYLCASSLADRQGYEQYFGPGTRLTVT.

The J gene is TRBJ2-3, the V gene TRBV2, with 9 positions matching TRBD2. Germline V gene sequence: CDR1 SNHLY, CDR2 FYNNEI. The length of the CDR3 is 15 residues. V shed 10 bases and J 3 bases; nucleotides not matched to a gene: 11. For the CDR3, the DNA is TGTGCCACCTCTATCGGGGGACTAGCTACAGATACGCAGTATTTT. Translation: CATSIGGLATDTQYF.

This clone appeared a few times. The CDR3 DNA is TGTGCCAGCAGCTTCCTTGGAGGGACAGGGGAAGGGGCCAACGTCCTGACTTTC. It encodes CASSFLGGTGEGANVLTF. This chain links TRBV5-6 with TRBJ2-6; 10 bases are a match to TRBD1. The CDR3 consists of 18 residues. Germline CDR1 is SGHDT and CDR2 is YYEEEE. V lost 2 bases and J lost 4; bases outside the gene matches: 9.